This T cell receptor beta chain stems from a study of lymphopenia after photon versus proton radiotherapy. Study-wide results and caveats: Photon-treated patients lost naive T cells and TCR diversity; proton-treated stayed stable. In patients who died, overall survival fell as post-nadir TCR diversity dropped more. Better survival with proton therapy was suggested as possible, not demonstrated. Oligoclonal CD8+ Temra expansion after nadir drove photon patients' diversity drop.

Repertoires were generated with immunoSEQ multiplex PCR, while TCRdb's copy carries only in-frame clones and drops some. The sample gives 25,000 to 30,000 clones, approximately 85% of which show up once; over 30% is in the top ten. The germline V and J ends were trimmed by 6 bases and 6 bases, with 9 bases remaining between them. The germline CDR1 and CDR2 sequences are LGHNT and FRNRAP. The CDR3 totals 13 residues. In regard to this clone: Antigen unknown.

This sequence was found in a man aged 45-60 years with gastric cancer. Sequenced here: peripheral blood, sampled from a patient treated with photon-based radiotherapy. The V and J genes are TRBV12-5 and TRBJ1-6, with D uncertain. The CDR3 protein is CASGTVFNSPLHF. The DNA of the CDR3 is TGTGCTAGTGGCACAGTTTTTAATTCACCCCTCCACTTT.